Presented here are 2 T cell receptor beta chains from one specimen sequenced in a study of blood T cell repertoires in COVID-19 (dated by TCRdb to 2019 to 2021). Library prep was done by the immunoSEQ multiplex PCR assay. TCRdb stores this immuneACCESS table with in-frame sequences only. Part of the clones is absent; in the studies checked, under half of the shortfall reflects unresolved V genes, and no reason is known for the rest. This sample holds fewer than 400,000 clones; 75% to 90% were observed only once. The ten most abundant clones make up under 3.5% of the sample. The material sequenced was peripheral blood. The receptors come from a woman in her thirties with COVID-19, enrolled during active disease.

The chain joins TRBV5-4 to TRBJ2-6; 9 nucleotides align to TRBD1. The CDR3 length is 18 residues. Germline V lookup: CDR1 SGHNT, CDR2 YYREEE (reference sequence). V was clipped by 5 bases and J by 0 bases; unmatched bases: 9. CDR3 sequence (DNA): TGTGCCAGCAGGGGGGGACAGGGTATCGGCTCTGGGGCCAACGTCCTGACTTTC. Its protein product is CASRGGQGIGSGANVLTF.

The genes are TRBV6-5 and TRBJ1-1; no definite D call. V was shortened by 5 bases and J by 3 bases, with 10 bases between the two germline ends. Germline assignment: CDR1 MNHEY and CDR2 SVGAGI. This CDR3 spans 13 amino acids. CDR3 sequence: CASSNQVDTEAFF. The CDR3 nucleotides read TGTGCCAGCAGTAATCAGGTCGACACTGAAGCTTTCTTT.